This record looks at one T cell receptor beta chain sequence and its context. What this receptor recognizes is not known. Qualities for individual bases were not recorded, and no much larger clone is one base off. Whole blood was collected in K2EDTA tubes by collaborating institutions according to the institutions' own protocols. For TCRbeta analysis, collaborators shipped samples in one of three forms: frozen whole blood, isolated PBMCs, or DNA extracted from either of those sample types. TCRbeta CDR3 regions were amplified from genomic DNA by means of the immunoSEQ Assay, a bias-controlled multiplex PCR. On the authors' methods: Nucleated cell counts per sample were estimated from amplification of reference gene primers within the assay. Sequence reads were collapsed and filtered to measure the absolute abundance of every unique TCRbeta CDR3 rearrangement. Productive Simpson clonality was computed per sample as the square root of Simpson's diversity index over productive rearrangements. Sourced from immuneACCESS, this table was stored by TCRdb with only in-frame sequences that have V and J called. A share of the clones is absent; for the studies checked, an unresolved V gene accounts for under half, and the remainder has no known explanation. The V and J calls and the clone size are those of that table, but D and trimming were determined from the DNA. The sample yields 200,000 to 300,000 clones; more than 75% were counted once. 2.3% of the sample comes from the top ten.

The germline V gene sets CDR1 to KGHSH and CDR2 to LQKENI. Taken from cysteine to phenylalanine, the CDR3 has 16 residues. Only CDR3 DNA is held: 48 bases, read in frame from base 1. V sheds 3 bases and J sheds 0 bases, leaving 13 bases between their ends. This sample was included in a study of blood T cell repertoires in COVID-19 (dated by TCRdb to 2018 to 2021). About the study as a whole: Samples covering the acute and convalescent phases of COVID-19 were provided by collaborators in the United States, Italy and Spain. The prospective study material was composed of cDNA or gDNA derived from T cells, B-cell-depleted T cells, or PBMCs. Subjects who had been exposed to COVID-19, were actively infected with it, or had recovered from it provided the deeply sampled blood TCRbeta repertoires that made up the dataset. The repertoires were released in a freely available public database meant as a resource for research on the immune response to SARS-CoV-2. The samples were drawn from the first 160 participants of the ongoing ImmuneRACE study and from over 950 subjects provided by 6 global collaborators. A de-identified subject ID, COVID-19 status, age in years and sex were almost always included in the sample metadata. HLA class I and class II types, where available, came from metadata supplied by the sample provider rather than from assay-based typing. Study-wide conclusions, independent of this receptor: Clinical and demographic metadata were provided uncurated, with the amount varying by source and participant.

The source of this sequence is a woman aged 50 to 65 with acute or convalescent COVID-19. This sequence uses TRBV18 and TRBJ2-3; the D gene is perhaps TRBD2, from 7 matching bases. The sequencing sample was made of peripheral blood. The DNA sequence reads TGTGCCAGCTCACCCCCGGGGGGCTCTAGCACAGATACGCAGTATTTT. Its translation is CASSPPGGSSTDTQYF. Here the CDR3 is joined to the reference TRBV18 and TRBJ2-3 genes, and the full variable domain is: NAGVMQNPRHLVRRRGQEARLRCSPMKGHSHVYWYRQLPEEGLKFMVYLQKENIIDESGMPKERFSAEFPKEGPSILRIQQVVRGDSAAYFCASSPPGGSSTDTQYFGPGTRLTVL.